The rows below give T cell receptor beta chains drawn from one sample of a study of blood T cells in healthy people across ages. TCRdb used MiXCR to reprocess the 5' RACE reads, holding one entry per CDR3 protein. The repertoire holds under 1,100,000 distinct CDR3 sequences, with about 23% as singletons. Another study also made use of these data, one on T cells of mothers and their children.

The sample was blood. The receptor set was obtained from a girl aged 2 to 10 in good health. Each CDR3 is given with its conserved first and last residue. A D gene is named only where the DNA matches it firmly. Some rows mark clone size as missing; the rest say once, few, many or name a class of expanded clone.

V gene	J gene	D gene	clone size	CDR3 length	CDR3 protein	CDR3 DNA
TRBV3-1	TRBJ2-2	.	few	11	CANRDTGELFF	TGTGCCAACCGGGACACCGGGGAGCTGTTTTTT
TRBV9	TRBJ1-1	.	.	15	CASSVRPDRTTEAFF	TGTGCCAGCAGCGTGAGACCCGATAGGACTACTGAAGCTTTCTTT
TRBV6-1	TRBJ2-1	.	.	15	CASSESGEFYNEQFF	TGTGCCAGCAGTGAATCGGGGGAGTTCTACAATGAGCAGTTCTTC
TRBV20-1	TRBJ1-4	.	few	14	CSASGQDVNEKLFF	TGCAGTGCTAGCGGGCAGGACGTTAATGAAAAACTGTTTTTT
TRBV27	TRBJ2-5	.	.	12	CASRAETETQYF	TGTGCCAGTAGAGCGGAAACAGAGACCCAGTACTTC
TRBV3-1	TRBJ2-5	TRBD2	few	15	CASSQLAASRETQYF	TGTGCCAGCAGCCAACTAGCGGCCAGTCGAGAGACCCAGTACTTC
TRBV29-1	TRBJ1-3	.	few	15	CSVEAESSSGNTIYF	TGCAGCGTTGAAGCGGAGTCCTCCTCTGGAAACACCATATATTTT
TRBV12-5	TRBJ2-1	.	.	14	CASGPRTLNNEQFF	TGTGCTAGTGGTCCCCGGACCCTTAACAATGAGCAGTTCTTC
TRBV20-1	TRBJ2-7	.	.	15	CSAPAGGSRPYEQYF	TGCAGTGCTCCCGCTGGTGGTAGCCGGCCCTACGAGCAGTACTTC
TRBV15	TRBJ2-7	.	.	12	CATSAGSYEQYF	TGTGCCACCAGCGCCGGTTCCTACGAGCAGTACTTC
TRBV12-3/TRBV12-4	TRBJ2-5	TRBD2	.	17	CASSSQGTSGGVETQYF	TGTGCCAGCAGTTCACAAGGGACTAGCGGGGGGGTTGAGACCCAGTACTTC
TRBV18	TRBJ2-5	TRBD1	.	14	CASSPTGEWETQCF	TGTGCCAGCTCACCGACAGGGGAGTGGGAGACCCAGTGCTTC
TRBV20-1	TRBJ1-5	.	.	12	CSARAPYQPQHF	TGCAGTGCTAGAGCCCCTTATCAGCCCCAGCATTTT
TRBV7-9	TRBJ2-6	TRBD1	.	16	CASPTGVGSGANVLTF	TGTGCCAGCCCAACAGGGGTGGGTTCTGGGGCCAACGTCCTGACTTTC
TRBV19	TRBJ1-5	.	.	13	CASSMEGAQPQHF	TGTGCCAGTAGTATGGAAGGGGCTCAGCCCCAGCATTTT
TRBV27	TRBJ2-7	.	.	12	CASSLLGAEQYF	TGTGCCAGCAGTTTATTGGGGGCCGAGCAGTACTTC
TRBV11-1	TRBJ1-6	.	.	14	CASSFRGWNSPLHF	TGTGCCAGCAGCTTCCGCGGGTGGAATTCACCCCTCCACTTT
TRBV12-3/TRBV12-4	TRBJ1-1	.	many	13	CASSETVNTEAFF	TGTGCCAGCAGTGAGACGGTGAACACTGAAGCTTTCTTT
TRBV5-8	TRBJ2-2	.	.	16	CASSLRTALNTGELFF	TGTGCCAGCAGCCTCCGGACAGCCTTAAACACCGGGGAGCTGTTTTTT
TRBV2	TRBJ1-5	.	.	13	CASIGRSNQPQHF	TGTGCCAGCATAGGGCGGAGCAATCAGCCCCAGCATTTT
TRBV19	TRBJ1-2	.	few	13	CASMDRANYGYTF	TGTGCCAGTATGGACAGAGCTAACTATGGCTACACCTTC
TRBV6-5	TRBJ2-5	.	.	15	CASSRPTDGQETQYF	TGTGCCAGCAGCCGCCCAACTGACGGTCAAGAGACCCAGTACTTC
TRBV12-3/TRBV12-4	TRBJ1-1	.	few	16	CASNFLPKDGVTEAFF	TGTGCCAGCAATTTCCTTCCAAAGGACGGGGTCACTGAAGCTTTCTTT
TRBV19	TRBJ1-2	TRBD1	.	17	CASSLPGQVEANYGYTF	TGTGCCAGTAGCCTTCCGGGACAGGTAGAGGCTAACTATGGCTACACCTTC
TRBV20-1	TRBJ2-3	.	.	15	CSARRGGGNTDTQYF	TGCAGTGCTAGACGCGGGGGCGGTAACACAGATACGCAGTATTTT
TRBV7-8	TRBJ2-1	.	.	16	CASSLDTGGSMNEQFF	TGTGCCAGCAGCTTAGATACGGGTGGGTCCATGAATGAGCAGTTCTTC
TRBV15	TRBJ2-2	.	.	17	CTTSSTLSTGQPGELFF	TGTACCACCAGCTCCACCCTATCGACAGGTCAGCCCGGGGAGCTGTTTTTT
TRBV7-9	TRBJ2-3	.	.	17	CASSPIGLLYSTDTQYF	TGTGCCAGCAGCCCTATCGGACTCCTCTATAGCACAGATACGCAGTATTTT
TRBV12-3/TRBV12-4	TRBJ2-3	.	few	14	CASREAGQLDTQYF	TGTGCCAGCAGGGAAGCGGGACAGCTAGATACGCAGTATTTT
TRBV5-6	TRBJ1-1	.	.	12	CASSSEPFEAFF	TGTGCCAGCAGCTCCGAGCCGTTTGAAGCTTTCTTT
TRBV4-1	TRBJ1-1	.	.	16	CASSQGRQPENTESFF	TGCGCCAGCAGCCAAGGCCGACAGCCGGAAAACACTGAATCTTTCTTT